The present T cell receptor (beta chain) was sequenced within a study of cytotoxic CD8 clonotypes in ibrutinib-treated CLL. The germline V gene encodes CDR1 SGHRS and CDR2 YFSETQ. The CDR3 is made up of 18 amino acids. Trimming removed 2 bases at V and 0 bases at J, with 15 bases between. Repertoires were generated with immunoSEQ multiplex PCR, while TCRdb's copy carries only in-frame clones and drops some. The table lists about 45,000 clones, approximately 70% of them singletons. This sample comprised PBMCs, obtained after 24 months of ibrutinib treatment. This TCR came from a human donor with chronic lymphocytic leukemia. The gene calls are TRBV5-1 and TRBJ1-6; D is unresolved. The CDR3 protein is CASSFSSGLSSYNSPLHF. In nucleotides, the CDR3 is TGCGCCAGCAGCTTCTCGTCAGGACTAAGCTCCTATAATTCACCCCTCCACTTT.